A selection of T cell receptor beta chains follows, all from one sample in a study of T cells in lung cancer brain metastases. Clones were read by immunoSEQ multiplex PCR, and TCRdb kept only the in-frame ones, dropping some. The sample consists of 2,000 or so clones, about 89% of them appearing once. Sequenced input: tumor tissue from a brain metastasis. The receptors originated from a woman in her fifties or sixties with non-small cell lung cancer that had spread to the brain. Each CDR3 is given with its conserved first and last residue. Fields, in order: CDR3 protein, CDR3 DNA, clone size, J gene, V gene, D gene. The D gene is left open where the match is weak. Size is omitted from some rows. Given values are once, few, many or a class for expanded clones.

CDR3: CASSFGSGGQETQYF
DNA: TGTGCCAGCAGTTTTGGGTCAGGGGGCCAAGAGACCCAGTACTTC
size: .
J: TRBJ2-5
V: TRBV28
D: TRBD1

CDR3: CASSMGPGSNEQYF
DNA: TGTGCCAGTAGCATGGGACCGGGTTCGAACGAGCAGTACTTC
size: .
J: TRBJ2-7
V: TRBV19
D: .

CDR3: CASSQLGLAGSHNEQFF
DNA: TGCGCCAGCAGCCAACTTGGACTAGCGGGTAGCCACAATGAGCAGTTCTTC
size: .
J: TRBJ2-1
V: TRBV4-1
D: TRBD2

CDR3: CASSLVGLAGVQDTQYF
DNA: TGTGCCAGCAGCTTAGTAGGACTAGCGGGAGTCCAAGATACGCAATATTTT
size: once
J: TRBJ2-3
V: TRBV7-9
D: TRBD2

CDR3: CASGRSRETQYF
DNA: TGTGCCAGCGGGCGCAGCCGGGAGACCCAGTACTTC
size: .
J: TRBJ2-5
V: TRBV2
D: .

CDR3: CATQDSLNQSQHF
DNA: TGTGCCACCCAAGACAGTCTCAATCAGTCCCAGCATTTT
size: .
J: TRBJ1-5
V: TRBV7-9
D: .

CDR3: CASSYEQASTDTQYF
DNA: TGCGCCAGCAGCTACGAGCAGGCGAGCACAGATACGCAGTATTTT
size: .
J: TRBJ2-3
V: TRBV5-1
D: .

CDR3: CTSSQDRGNEQFF
DNA: TGCACCAGCAGCCAAGACAGGGGTAATGAGCAGTTCTTC
size: .
J: TRBJ2-1
V: TRBV1
D: .

CDR3: CSDRRDGGGTQYF
DNA: TGCAGCGACCGGAGGGATGGGGGGGGGACCCAGTACTTC
size: .
J: TRBJ2-5
V: TRBV29-1
D: TRBD2

CDR3: CASSSIGAGANVLTF
DNA: TGTGCCAGTAGTTCGATAGGGGCTGGGGCCAACGTCCTGACTTTC
size: .
J: TRBJ2-6
V: TRBV19
D: .

CDR3: CASRGPGDTIYF
DNA: TGTGCCAGCAGGGGGCCCGGGGACACCATATATTTT
size: .
J: TRBJ1-3
V: TRBV27
D: .